A single sample gave rise to the 26 T cell receptor beta chains below, sequenced in a study of blood T cell repertoires in COVID-19. Repertoires were generated with immunoSEQ multiplex PCR, while TCRdb's copy carries only in-frame clones and drops some. This table holds tens of thousands of clones, approximately 81% found once. Sequencing used peripheral blood. The source is a man aged 80 or over with acute or convalescent COVID-19.

The chain couples TRBV20-1 to TRBJ1-5; maybe TRBD1 (5 bases). Between the trimmed V and J ends, which lost 3 bases and 0 bases, there was a span of 12 bases. This CDR3 has 15 residues. Germline CDR1 is DFQATT and CDR2 is SNEGSKA (reference sequence). The CDR3 loop is CSASGARYSNQPQHF. DNA of the CDR3: TGCAGTGCTAGTGGGGCCCGCTATAGCAATCAGCCCCAGCATTTT.

This clone was observed a few times. The rearrangement uses TRBV10-3 and TRBJ2-1, with D perhaps TRBD1 (6 bases). The CDR3 has 16 residues. The V end lost 3 bases, the J end lost 5 bases, and 17 bases lay between the germline ends. The germline gives CDR1 ENHRY, CDR2 SYGVKD. For the CDR3, the DNA is TGTGCCATCAGTGACGGGCCATCAGGGGCCAACAATGAGCAGTTCTTC. Its translation is CAISDGPSGANNEQFF.

The chain links TRBV14 to TRBJ1-5; D remains ambiguous. Germline V CDR1 and CDR2: SGHDN, FVKESK. The CDR3 loop spans 14 amino acids. V lost 1 base and J lost 4, with 8 bases in between. This CDR3 reads CASSQGRVNQPQHF. The CDR3 DNA reads TGTGCCAGCAGCCAAGGGAGGGTAAATCAGCCCCAGCATTTT.

The chain has TRBV2 and TRBJ2-6; 12 bases match TRBD1. Per the germline V gene, CDR1 is SNHLY and CDR2 is FYNNEI. V was pared by 4 bases and J by 1 base, with 5 bases of the junction left unmatched. The CDR3 contains 18 residues. CDR3 DNA sequence: TGTGCCAGCAGTGTTGGGACAGGGGGCATTTCTGGGGCCAACGTCCTGACTTTC. Translating gives CASSVGTGGISGANVLTF.

The rearrangement links TRBV7-2 to TRBJ2-5; D unclear. Trimming left V 0 bases short and J 7 bases short, with 6 bases between. Germline CDR1 reads SGHTA; CDR2 reads FQGNSA. CDR3 length: 12 residues. CDR3 coding DNA: TGTGCCAGCAGCTTAGCAGAGTTGACCCAGTACTTC. This encodes CASSLAELTQYF.

The rearrangement joins TRBV11-3 to TRBJ1-1; D remains unclear. CDR1 is SGHNT, CDR2 YENEEA, per germline. V shed 4 bases and J shed 4 bases, with 19 bases lying between them. CDR3 length: 16 residues. CDR3 protein: CASSSPGPTEVTEAFF. The CDR3 DNA sequence: TGTGCCAGCAGCTCCCCGGGCCCCACGGAGGTCACTGAAGCTTTCTTT.

This sequence joins TRBV20-1 and TRBJ2-7; D is possibly TRBD1 (6 bases). Germline CDR1 reads DFQATT; CDR2 reads SNEGSKA (reference sequence). There are 11 residues in the CDR3. V lost 8 bases and J 7 bases, leaving 15 bases between the germline ends. The CDR3 region has the DNA TGCAGTCCACAGGGCAGGAGAGAGCAGTACTTC. Translated: CSPQGRREQYF.

The chain's CDR3 is CASSSPVGAEMRTIYF. CDR3 nucleotides: TGTGCCAGCAGCTCCCCTGTAGGGGCCGAAATGCGGACCATATATTTT. J is TRBJ1-3 and V is TRBV7-2; possible D gene TRBD1, 5 bases. The germline V gene has CDR1 SGHTA and CDR2 FQGNSA. Trimming shortened V by 4 bases and J by 10 bases, and 23 bases separated the two germline ends. The length of the CDR3 is 16 residues.

The table lists this clone with a few counts. V gene TRBV14 combines with J gene TRBJ1-6; tentatively, D is TRBD1 (6 bases). The germline V gene encodes CDR1 SGHDN and CDR2 FVKESK. The CDR3 sequence is 14 residues long. Trimming removed 6 bases from V and 9 bases from J, with 15 bases in between. CDR3 region: CASSGTRGSSPLHF. The DNA for the CDR3 is TGTGCCAGCAGTGGGACAAGGGGGAGTTCACCCCTCCACTTT.

The rearrangement uses TRBV5-4 and TRBJ1-1; 8 nucleotides align to TRBD1. With V trimmed by 1 base and J by 5 bases, 4 bases remained unmatched. The germline V gene encodes CDR1 SGHNT and CDR2 YYREEE (reference sequence). CDR3 length: 14 residues. The CDR3 nucleotides read TGTGCCAGCAGCTTGCCAACAGGGGGGACTGAAGCTTTCTTT. Its translation: CASSLPTGGTEAFF.

The J gene is TRBJ2-5, the V gene TRBV7-8; D remains unclear. This CDR3 region has 13 residues. The ends were cut back, 1 base at V and 6 bases at J, with 9 bases in the middle. Germline values: CDR1 SGHVS, CDR2 FQNEAQ. The CDR3: CASSLGEEKTQYF. CDR3 in DNA: TGTGCCAGCAGCTTAGGAGAGGAGAAGACCCAGTACTTC.

The gene calls are TRBV27 and TRBJ1-2; a possible D gene is TRBD1 (5 bases). The CDR3 is made up of 14 amino acids. V was clipped by 4 bases and J by 0 bases, with 9 bases between them. Germline lookup yields CDR1 MNHEY and CDR2 SMNVEV (reference sequence). The CDR3 sequence is CASSSAGTNYGYTF. The CDR3 DNA reads TGTGCCAGCAGTTCGGCAGGGACTAACTATGGCTACACCTTC.

The CDR3 coding sequence is TGTGCCAGCAGCTTCGGGGTTAACTATGGCTACACCTTC. Translating gives CASSFGVNYGYTF. V gene TRBV7-2 combines with J gene TRBJ1-2; D remains unclear. The CDR3 covers 13 residues. From germline, CDR1 is SGHTA and CDR2 FQGNSA. The germline V and J ends were trimmed by 3 bases and 1 base, with 6 bases remaining between them.

The CDR3 DNA reads TGCGCCAGCACCCGCGAACCCGGCGGCATGAGCTCCTACGAGCAGTACTTC. Protein product: CASTREPGGMSSYEQYF. This sequence joins TRBV5-1 and TRBJ2-7, with D unresolved. V dropped 6 bases and J dropped 0 bases, with 22 bases sitting between them. The germline gives CDR1 SGHRS, CDR2 YFSETQ. The CDR3 is 17 amino acids.

V gene TRBV5-5 combines with J gene TRBJ2-3; a possible D gene is TRBD1 (5 bases). The CDR3 loop spans 16 amino acids. The V end lost 0 bases, the J end lost 5 bases, and 16 bases lay between the germline ends. The V gene's germline CDR1 is SGHKS and CDR2 YYEKEE (reference sequence). The CDR3, as DNA: TGTGCCAGCAGCTTGGGGTGGACACAAACCCTAGATACGCAGTATTTT. This gives the protein CASSLGWTQTLDTQYF.

This clone was seen a single time. The chain employs TRBV12-5 and TRBJ2-7; a possible D gene is TRBD2 (5 bases). Trimming stripped 0 bases from V and 5 bases from J, with 8 bases between. This CDR3 contains 13 residues. Germline loops: CDR1 LGHNT, CDR2 FRNRAP. CDR3 protein: CASGLVGDHEQYF. The CDR3 DNA follows: TGTGCTAGTGGTTTGGTGGGAGACCACGAGCAGTACTTC. Using reference TRBV12-5 and TRBJ2-7 for the parts outside the CDR3, the full variable domain is DARVTQTPRHKVTEMGQEVTMRCQPILGHNTVFWYRQTMMQGLELLAYFRNRAPLDDSGMPKDRFSAEMPDATLATLKIQPSEPRDSAVYFCASGLVGDHEQYFGPGTRLTVT.

This clone was picked up a small number of times. This chain connects TRBV4-2 to TRBJ1-6; D perhaps matches TRBD1 (5 bases). The germline gives CDR1 LGHNA, CDR2 YNFKEQ. V gave up 0 bases and J gave up 7 bases, with 13 bases separating them. The CDR3 sequence is 16 residues long. CDR3 in amino acids: CASSQEGGAVNSPLHF. For the CDR3, the DNA is TGTGCCAGCAGCCAAGAGGGAGGGGCCGTAAATTCACCCCTCCACTTT.

The chain recombines TRBV6-5 with TRBJ2-3; a weak D match, TRBD2 (5 bases). The CDR3 runs 13 residues. Trimming cost V 6 bases and J 3 bases, with 10 bases left between them. Germline lookup yields CDR1 MNHEY and CDR2 SVGAGI. The CDR3 region has the DNA TGTGCCAGCAGGAGAGGGTTGACAGATACGCAGTATTTT. As protein: CASRRGLTDTQYF.

This chain uses TRBV10-1 with TRBJ2-1; 8 bases match TRBD2. This CDR3 spans 14 amino acids. Germline CDR1 and CDR2: WNHNN and SYGVQD (reference sequence). Trimming cost V 4 bases and J 7 bases; bases outside gene matches: 6. The CDR3 reads CASSGAGGRNEQFF. CDR3 nucleotides: TGCGCCAGCAGTGGGGCGGGGGGCCGTAATGAGCAGTTCTTC.

The rearrangement uses TRBV23-1 and TRBJ1-2; 11 nucleotides match TRBD1. TRBV23-1 is annotated as an ORF whose role is uncertain. J was trimmed by 5 bases and V by 0 bases; bases with no gene match: 5. The CDR3 consists of 16 residues. CDR3 in DNA: TGCGCCAGCAGTCAATCAAAGGACAGGGGGCATTATGGCTACACCTTC. Translated: CASSQSKDRGHYGYTF.

The chain's CDR3 is CASSNPAGTNYGYTF. In DNA form, the CDR3 reads TGTGCCAGTAGTAACCCGGCGGGCACCAACTATGGCTACACCTTC. This chain connects TRBV19 to TRBJ1-2; D is ambiguous. Germline V gene sequence: CDR1 LNHDA, CDR2 SQIVND (reference sequence). CDR3 length: 15 residues. V was clipped by 4 bases and J by 2 bases, with 14 bases between them. Using reference TRBV19 and TRBJ1-2 for the parts outside the CDR3, the full variable domain is DGGITQSPKYLFRKEGQNVTLSCEQNLNHDAMYWYRQDPGQGLRLIYYSQIVNDFQKGDIAEGYSVSREKKESFPLTVTSAQKNPTAFYLCASSNPAGTNYGYTFGSGTRLTVV.

The V call is TRBV7-8, the J call TRBJ1-6; 7 bases match TRBD1. The CDR3 totals 15 residues. Germline-derived CDR1 and CDR2 are SGHVS and FQNEAQ. The V gene end was trimmed by 5 bases and the J gene end by 10 bases; junction bases not matched to a gene: 11. The chain's CDR3 is CASSKTGSGDSPLHF. The CDR3, as DNA: TGTGCCAGCAGCAAGACAGGGTCGGGAGACTCACCCCTCCACTTT.

The chain uses TRBV13 and TRBJ2-3; 10 bases map to TRBD2. The V gene's germline CDR1 is PRHDT and CDR2 FYEKMQ (reference sequence). Trimming took 8 bases from V and 6 from J; bases not matched to a gene: 8. The CDR3 loop spans 14 amino acids. The CDR3 protein is CASLSGGARDTQYF. CDR3 DNA: TGTGCCAGCCTCAGCGGGGGGGCCCGCGATACGCAGTATTTT.

The gene calls are TRBV19 and TRBJ1-5, with 7 bases aligning to TRBD1. The germline V gene has CDR1 LNHDA and CDR2 SQIVND (reference sequence). The CDR3 totals 15 residues. The V segment lost 7 bases and the J segment 7 bases; nucleotides outside the gene matches: 13. The CDR3 loop reads CASTPGDRVEQPQHF. CDR3 nucleotide sequence: TGTGCCAGTACCCCAGGCGACAGGGTGGAACAGCCCCAGCATTTT.

The chain combines TRBV6-5 with TRBJ2-7; possible D gene TRBD2, 7 bases. From germline, CDR1 is MNHEY and CDR2 SVGAGI. The CDR3 has 16 residues. V lost 0 bases to trimming and J lost 2 bases, with 14 bases between them. CDR3 amino acids: CASSYSGGGKTYEQYF. CDR3 coding DNA: TGTGCCAGCAGTTACTCGGGAGGGGGGAAGACCTACGAGCAGTACTTC.

The chain employs TRBV4-1 and TRBJ2-3; possibly TRBD2 for D (5 bases). Germline V gene lookup returns CDR1 MGHRA and CDR2 YSYEKL. V lost 1 base to trimming and J lost 7 bases, with 6 bases between them. The CDR3 contains 12 residues. The CDR3 loop is CASSQAGNTQYF. In DNA form, the CDR3 reads TGCGCCAGCAGCCAAGCCGGGAATACGCAGTATTTT.